This TCR beta chain was captured by sequencing in a study of PD-1 blockade in classical Hodgkin lymphoma. Overall study context: Each patient was given nivolumab 3 mg/kg through a vein every 2 weeks.

V was clipped by 6 bases and J by 5 bases; unmatched bases: 10. The V gene's germline CDR1 is MNHNS and CDR2 SASEGT. The length of the CDR3 is 15 residues. Comment on this clone: Antigen unknown.

The assay was immunoSEQ multiplex PCR, and TCRdb's table has in-frame clones only and misses some. Of about 15,000 clones detected, approximately 60% appear once; the ten largest clones hold under 9.5%. Findings of the study overall: TCR diversity at baseline was reported to be reduced in newly diagnosed patients relative to healthy donors.

Relapses following autologous stem cell transplantation were seen in all patients, with brentuximab vedotin exposure varying. Best overall response was complete response, partial response or progressive disease in these relapsed/refractory classical Hodgkin lymphoma patients. Sequencing was performed on peripheral blood mononuclear cells (PBMCs), taken before the second cycle of nivolumab. This TCR was recovered from a human donor with classical Hodgkin lymphoma. The chain carries TRBV6-1 and TRBJ2-7; TRBD1 aligns across 10 bases. Here the CDR3 DNA reads TGTGCCAGCAGCGAACAGGACAGGGGGGACGACGAGCAGTACTTC. Translating gives CASSEQDRGDDEQYF.